This T cell receptor (beta chain) stems from a study of CD8 T cells in ankylosing spondylitis. The study's findings and limits: A CD8+ phenotype characterized the disease-linked clones, which were relatively rare in peripheral blood. Past studies reported some motif variants in reactive arthritis synovial fluid and blood.

The CDR3 extends over 14 amino acids. V gave up 1 base and J gave up 2 bases, with 11 bases separating them. CDR1 and CDR2 from the germline V gene are DFQATT and SNEGSKA (reference sequence). TCRdb analysed the 5' RACE reads with MiXCR anew, one entry per CDR3 protein. The table shows about 170,000 distinct CDR3 sequences, with about 18% occurring only once. This clonotype was observed at least ten times. Its antigen is still unknown. The chain carries TRBV20-1 and TRBJ2-5, with D perhaps TRBD2 (6 bases). Material for sequencing was blood, either unsorted or a sorted T cell fraction (not recorded which). The TCR sequence derives from a male donor with ankylosing spondylitis or in good health (not recorded which). The CDR3 bases are TGCAGTGCTAGAGTGGCCGGGAGACAAGAGACCCAGTACTTC. It encodes CSARVAGRQETQYF.